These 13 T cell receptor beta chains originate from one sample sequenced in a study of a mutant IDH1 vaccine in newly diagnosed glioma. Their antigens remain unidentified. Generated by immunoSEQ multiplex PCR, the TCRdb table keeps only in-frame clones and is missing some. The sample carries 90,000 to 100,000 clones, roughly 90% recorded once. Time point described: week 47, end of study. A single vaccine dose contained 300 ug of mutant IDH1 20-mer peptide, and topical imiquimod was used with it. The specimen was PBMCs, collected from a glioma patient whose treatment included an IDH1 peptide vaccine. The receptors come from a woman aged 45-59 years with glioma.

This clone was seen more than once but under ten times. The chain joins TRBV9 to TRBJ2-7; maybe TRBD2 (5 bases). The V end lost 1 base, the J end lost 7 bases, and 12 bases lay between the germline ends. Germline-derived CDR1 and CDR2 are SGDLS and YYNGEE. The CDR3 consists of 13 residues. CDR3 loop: CASSVLGSGEQYF. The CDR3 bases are TGTGCCAGCAGCGTACTCGGGTCGGGAGAGCAGTACTTC.

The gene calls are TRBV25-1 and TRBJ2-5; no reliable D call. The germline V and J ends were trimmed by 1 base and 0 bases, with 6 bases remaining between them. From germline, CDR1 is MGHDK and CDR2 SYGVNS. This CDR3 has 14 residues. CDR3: CASSEFRDQETQYF. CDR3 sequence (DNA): TGTGCCAGCAGTGAATTTAGGGACCAAGAGACCCAGTACTTC.

This chain's CDR3 is CASSVVDEQFF. CDR3 in DNA: TGTGCCAGCAGCGTGGTGGATGAGCAGTTCTTC. This chain joins TRBV7-9 and TRBJ2-1; unclear D gene. The CDR3 covers 11 residues. Germline V lookup: CDR1 SEHNR, CDR2 FQNEAQ (reference sequence). Trimming stripped 5 bases from V and 8 bases from J, with 7 bases between.

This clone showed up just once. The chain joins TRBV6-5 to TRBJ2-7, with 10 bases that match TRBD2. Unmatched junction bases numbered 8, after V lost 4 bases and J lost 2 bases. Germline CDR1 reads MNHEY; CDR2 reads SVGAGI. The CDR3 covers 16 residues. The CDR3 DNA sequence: TGTGCCAGCAGTTCCCTGGCTAGCGGGAGAACCTACGAGCAGTACTTC. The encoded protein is CASSSLASGRTYEQYF.

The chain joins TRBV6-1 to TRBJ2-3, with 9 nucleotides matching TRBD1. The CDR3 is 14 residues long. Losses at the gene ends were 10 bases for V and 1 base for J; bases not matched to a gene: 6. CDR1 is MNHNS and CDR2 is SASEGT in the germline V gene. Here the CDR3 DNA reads TGTGCCACCTCACAGGGGGCCCGCACAGATACGCAGTATTTT. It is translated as CATSQGARTDTQYF.

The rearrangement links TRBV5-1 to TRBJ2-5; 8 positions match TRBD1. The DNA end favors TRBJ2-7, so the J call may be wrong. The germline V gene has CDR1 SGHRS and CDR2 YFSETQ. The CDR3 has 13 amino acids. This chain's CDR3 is CASSWGTGYEQYF. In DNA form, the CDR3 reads TGCGCCAGCAGCTGGGGGACAGGTTACGAGCAGTACTTC.

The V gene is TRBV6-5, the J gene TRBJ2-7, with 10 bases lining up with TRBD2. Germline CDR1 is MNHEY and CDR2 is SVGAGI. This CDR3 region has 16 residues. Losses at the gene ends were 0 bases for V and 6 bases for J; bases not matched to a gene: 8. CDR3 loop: CASSYSSGRESAEQYF. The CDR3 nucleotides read TGTGCCAGCAGTTACTCAAGCGGGAGGGAGTCGGCCGAGCAGTACTTC.

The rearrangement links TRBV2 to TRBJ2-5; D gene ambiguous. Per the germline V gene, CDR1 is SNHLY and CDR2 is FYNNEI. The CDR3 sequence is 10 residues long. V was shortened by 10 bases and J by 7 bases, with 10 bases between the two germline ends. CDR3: CATLSGTQYF. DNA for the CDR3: TGTGCCACCCTCTCGGGGACCCAGTACTTC.

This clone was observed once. The CDR3 sequence: CASSSPAGRSGGARGEQYF. The CDR3 DNA is TGTGCCAGTAGTTCACCCGCCGGGCGGTCCGGAGGGGCGAGGGGGGAGCAGTACTTC. The chain employs TRBV19 and TRBJ2-7; D may be TRBD1 or TRBD2 (6 bases each). The V end was cut by 5 bases, the J end by 7 bases, with 33 bases between. The CDR3 runs 19 residues. CDR1 and CDR2 (germline): LNHDA, SQIVND (reference sequence).

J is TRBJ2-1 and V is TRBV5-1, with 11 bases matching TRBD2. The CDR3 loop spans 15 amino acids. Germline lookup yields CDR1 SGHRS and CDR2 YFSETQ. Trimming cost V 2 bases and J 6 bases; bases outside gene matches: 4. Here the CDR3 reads CASSLIAGGFNEQFF. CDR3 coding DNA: TGCGCCAGCAGCTTAATAGCGGGAGGGTTCAATGAGCAGTTCTTC.

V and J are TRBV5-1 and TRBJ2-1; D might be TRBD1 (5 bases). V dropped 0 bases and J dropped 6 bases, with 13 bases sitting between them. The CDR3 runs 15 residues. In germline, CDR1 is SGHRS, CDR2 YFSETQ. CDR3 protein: CASSLDRPTLNEQFF. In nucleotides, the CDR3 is TGCGCCAGCAGCTTGGACAGGCCGACCCTCAATGAGCAGTTCTTC. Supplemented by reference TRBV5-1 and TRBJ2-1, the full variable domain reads KAGVTQTPRYLIKTRGQQVTLSCSPISGHRSVSWYQQTPGQGLQFLFEYFSETQRNKGNFPGRFSGRQFSNSRSEMNVSTLELGDSALYLCASSLDRPTLNEQFFGPGTRLTVL.

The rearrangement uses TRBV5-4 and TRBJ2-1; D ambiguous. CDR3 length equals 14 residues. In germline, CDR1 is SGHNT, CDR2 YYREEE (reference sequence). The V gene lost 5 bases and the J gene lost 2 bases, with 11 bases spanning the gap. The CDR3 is CASSLQGTYNEQFF. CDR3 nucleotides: TGTGCCAGCAGTCTACAAGGCACCTACAATGAGCAGTTCTTC.

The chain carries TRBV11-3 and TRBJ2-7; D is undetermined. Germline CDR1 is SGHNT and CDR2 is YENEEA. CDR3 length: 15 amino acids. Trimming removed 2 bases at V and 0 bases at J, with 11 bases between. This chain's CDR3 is CASSLPPMISYEQYF. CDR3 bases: TGTGCCAGCAGCTTACCCCCCATGATCTCCTACGAGCAGTACTTC.